This TCR beta chain was sequenced during a study of blood T cell repertoires in COVID-19. Study details: Researchers got acute and convalescent COVID-19 samples from the United States, Italy and Spain. The analysed material was cDNA or gDNA that came from T cells, B-cell-depleted T cells, or PBMCs.

Assay used: immunoSEQ multiplex PCR; TCRdb lists only in-frame clones, some missing. In the table there are roughly 200,000 clones, around nine tenths of which are singletons. Trimming shortened V by 4 bases and J by 7 bases, and 15 bases separated the two germline ends. The CDR3 has 15 residues. CDR1 is SGDLS, CDR2 YYNGEE, per germline. The sequenced sample was peripheral blood. The chain couples TRBV9 to TRBJ1-6; D not resolved. This receptor was taken from a man in his fifties or sixties with acute or convalescent COVID-19. This CDR3 is CASSPQEGGNSPLHF. CDR3 sequence (DNA): TGTGCCAGCAGCCCCCAGGAGGGTGGCAATTCACCCCTCCACTTT. Full variable domain (remainder filled in from reference TRBV9 and TRBJ1-6): DSGVTQTPKHLITATGQRVTLRCSPRSGDLSVYWYQQSLDQGLQFLIQYYNGEERAKGNILERFSAQQFPDLHSELNLSSLELGDSALYFCASSPQEGGNSPLHFGNGTRLTVT.